The rows below give T cell receptor beta chains drawn from one sample of a study of OX40 agonist ivuxolimab in advanced cancers. Repertoires were generated with immunoSEQ multiplex PCR, while TCRdb's copy carries only in-frame clones and drops some. The sample lists under 100,000 clones, more than 65% occurring once. Sequences were derived from CD4+ or CD8+ T cells sorted from blood, sampled in a trial of the OX40 agonist ivuxolimab. Source of these receptors: an adult with an advanced solid tumor such as melanoma, head and neck, liver or kidney cancer. CDR3s include the opening cysteine and the closing phenylalanine or tryptophan. The D gene is left open where the match is weak. Rows may omit the clone size; those that give it use once, few, many or a size class.

size | D | J | V | CDR3 | DNA
- | - | TRBJ1-2 | TRBV10-3 | CAISESGQTYGYTF | TGTGCCATCAGTGAGTCAGGACAGACATATGGCTACACCTTC
- | - | TRBJ1-1 | TRBV20-1 | CRSGENTEAFF | TGCAGGAGTGGAGAGAACACTGAAGCTTTCTTT
- | - | TRBJ2-5 | TRBV11-2 | CASSPRGNNEETQYF | TGTGCCAGCAGCCCCCGAGGGAATAACGAAGAGACCCAGTACTTC
- | - | TRBJ1-1 | TRBV5-1 | CASRMDVSNTEAFF | TGCGCCAGCAGGATGGACGTTTCGAACACTGAAGCTTTCTTT
- | TRBD2 | TRBJ2-3 | TRBV6-1 | CASSTASGRTDTQYF | TGTGCCAGCAGTACTGCTAGCGGGCGCACAGATACGCAGTATTTT
- | - | TRBJ2-7 | TRBV7-2 | CASSLAQAMHYEQYF | TGTGCCAGCAGCTTAGCACAGGCGATGCACTACGAGCAGTACTTC
once | TRBD2 | TRBJ2-1 | TRBV5-1 | CASSRSGGYNEQFF | TGCGCCAGCAGCAGGAGCGGGGGGTACAATGAGCAGTTCTTC
- | - | TRBJ1-3 | TRBV6-1 | CATSPELLGNTIYF | TGTGCCACCAGCCCCGAACTATTGGGAAACACCATATATTTT
once | TRBD1 | TRBJ2-7 | TRBV7-2 | CASSSQTGSYEQYF | TGTGCCAGCAGCTCCCAGACAGGGTCCTACGAGCAGTACTTC
few | - | TRBJ1-2 | TRBV18 | CASSPPPLNGYTF | TGTGCCAGCTCACCCCCGCCCTTGAATGGCTACACCTTC
- | - | TRBJ2-7 | TRBV7-2 | CASSPPAGFVHEQYF | TGTGCCAGCAGCCCCCCAGCGGGTTTTGTACACGAGCAGTACTTC
once | - | TRBJ2-3 | TRBV7-9 | CASSLGSTDTQYF | TGTGCCAGCAGCTTAGGCAGCACAGATACGCAGTATTTT
- | TRBD1 | TRBJ2-2 | TRBV7-7 | CASSADGTGSGELFF | TGTGCTAGCAGCGCTGACGGGACAGGATCCGGGGAGCTGTTTTTT
- | - | TRBJ1-6 | TRBV23-1 | CASRGSSYNSPLHF | TGCGCCAGCAGAGGGAGCTCCTATAATTCACCCCTCCACTTT
- | TRBD2 | TRBJ2-7 | TRBV18 | CASSPLGGAYEQYF | TGTGCCAGCTCACCGCTCGGGGGGGCCTACGAGCAGTACTTC
- | - | TRBJ2-1 | TRBV6-4 | CASSPGNNEQFF | TGTGCCAGCAGCCCAGGGAACAATGAGCAGTTCTTC
- | TRBD2 | TRBJ2-1 | TRBV6-6 | CASSSPGGLAGVEWFF | TGTGCCAGCAGTTCCCCCGGAGGACTAGCGGGAGTAGAGTGGTTCTTC
few | - | TRBJ2-2 | TRBV12-5 | CASGWMAVDTGELFF | TGTGCTAGTGGTTGGATGGCTGTAGACACCGGGGAGCTGTTTTTT
- | - | TRBJ2-7 | TRBV28 | CASKTGTFSYEQYF | TGTGCCAGTAAGACCGGGACATTTTCCTACGAGCAGTACTTC
- | TRBD2 | TRBJ2-7 | TRBV27 | CASSPSLAEAYEQYF | TGTGCCAGCAGTCCCAGTCTAGCGGAGGCCTACGAGCAGTACTTC
- | - | TRBJ1-6 | TRBV5-4 | CASSPKGPDNSPLHF | TGTGCCAGCAGCCCTAAAGGACCGGATAATTCACCCCTCCACTTT
- | TRBD1 | TRBJ1-5 | TRBV19 | CASSMQGQAVNQPQHF | TGTGCCAGTAGTATGCAGGGACAGGCCGTGAATCAGCCCCAGCATTTT
once | TRBD1 | TRBJ2-7 | TRBV11-3 | CASGGDRGREQYF | TGTGCCAGCGGGGGGGACAGGGGGAGAGAGCAGTACTTC
- | - | TRBJ1-2 | TRBV6-4 | CASSEDGVGPGGYTF | TGTGCCAGCAGTGAAGATGGTGTGGGGCCTGGGGGCTACACCTTC
- | - | TRBJ1-1 | TRBV5-1 | CASSLDRPRNTEAFF | TGCGCCAGCAGCTTGGACAGGCCCCGTAACACTGAAGCTTTCTTT
once | TRBD2 | TRBJ2-1 | TRBV7-9 | CASSLGSSGSDEQFF | TGTGCCAGCAGCTTAGGATCTAGCGGGAGCGATGAGCAGTTCTTC